This note documents a single TCR beta chain sequence. The junction departs from germline at one end; a sequencing error may be responsible. The data belong to a study of shared clonotypes between healthy human individuals. Sequencing used immunoSEQ multiplex PCR; TCRdb keeps in-frame clones, though not all of them. The sample includes 1 million to 1.2 million clones, 70% to 80% seen only once; the top ten take about 0.94%. The CDR3 length is 15 residues. CDR1 LGHNA and CDR2 YNFKEQ come from the germline V gene. The sequenced material came from memory CD4+ T cells from PBMCs. Subset indicated: CD45RA-negative fraction. This chain links TRBV4-2 with TRBJ2-5; TRBD1 might be the D (6 bases). This clonotype was obtained from a man aged 18 to 29 in good health. Some clones in this sample may be carry-over from other donors' samples. The CDR3 is CASSQAWQGQATQYF. For the CDR3, the DNA is TGTGCCAGCAGCCAAGCCTGGCAGGGGCAAGCGACCCAGTACTTC.